This T cell receptor (beta chain) was identified during a study of blood T cell repertoires in COVID-19. Study-wide context: Samples came from the United States, Italy and Spain, spanning acute and convalescent COVID-19. Sources were T cells, B-cell-depleted T cells, or PBMCs; the material itself was cDNA or gDNA.

Per the study methods: By means of reference gene primer amplification, nucleated cell counts were estimated. TCRdb's table, derived via immunoSEQ multiplex PCR, lists solely in-frame clones and lacks some. V, J and clone size reflect that table, while D and trimming were determined from the DNA. Of about 83,000 clones in the sample, 90% were seen once. Per germline, CDR1 SGHRS and CDR2 YFSETQ. This CDR3 has 15 amino acids. Trimming left V 4 bases short and J 0 bases short, with 13 bases between. V and J are TRBV5-1 and TRBJ1-1; D possibly corresponds to TRBD1 (6 bases). Input material: peripheral blood. The sequence was collected from a woman of 80 years or more with active or convalescent COVID-19. The CDR3 here is CASSHNRELNTEAFF. The CDR3 nucleotides are TGCGCCAGCAGCCACAACAGGGAGTTGAACACTGAAGCTTTCTTT.